The 18 T cell receptor beta chains presented below share a single source sample, sequenced in a study of shared T cell receptors in the human thymus. Profiling relied on immunoSEQ multiplex PCR, and the TCRdb table lists in-frame clones only, not all of them. The sample has roughly 710,000 clones, over 75% seen once. Separately, the same data were catalogued under a study of human thymus T cells.

The source material was thymocytes. Every receptor here comes from a girl in the first two years of life with a congenital heart defect.

This sequence joins TRBV11-1 and TRBJ1-4, with TRBD1 identical over 8 bases. The CDR3 consists of 17 residues. V shed 5 bases, J shed 8 bases, and the junction held 16 bases outside the gene matches. The V gene's germline CDR1 is SGHAT and CDR2 FQDESV (reference sequence). Here the CDR3 reads CASSANGQGEASEKLFF. DNA of the CDR3: TGTGCCAGCAGCGCTAACGGACAGGGCGAGGCGTCGGAAAAACTGTTTTTT.

The chain combines TRBV7-9 with TRBJ1-2, with 7 bases matching TRBD1. This CDR3 has 17 residues. V lost 4 bases, J lost 5 bases, and 16 bases stayed unmatched. The germline V gene encodes CDR1 SEHNR and CDR2 FQNEAQ (reference sequence). CDR3 in amino acids: CASSSLPPAGTDYGYTF. CDR3 DNA sequence: TGTGCCAGCAGCTCTCTACCTCCTGCCGGGACAGATTATGGCTACACCTTC.

J is TRBJ2-2 and V is TRBV18; possibly TRBD2 for D (6 bases). Germline V gives CDR1 KGHSH, CDR2 LQKENI. Trimming stripped 0 bases from V and 5 bases from J, with 16 bases between. The CDR3 loop spans 17 amino acids. CDR3 sequence (DNA): TGTGCCAGCTCACCACCAAAGGAGGGCAGGAGGACCGGGGAGCTGTTTTTT. Its protein product is CASSPPKEGRRTGELFF.

The chain joins TRBV6-5 to TRBJ2-3, with unresolved D. Trimming took off 0 bases at V and 6 bases at J, with 13 bases between the two ends. Germline V gene data show CDR1 as MNHEY and CDR2 as SVGAGI. The CDR3 has 15 residues. CDR3 residues: CASSYSSIYADTQYF. CDR3 nucleotides: TGTGCCAGCAGTTACTCGTCGATCTATGCCGATACGCAGTATTTT.

This chain joins TRBV18 and TRBJ1-3; D call uncertain. The CDR3 length is 14 residues. Germline V CDR1 and CDR2: KGHSH, LQKENI. V lost 1 base and J 5 bases, leaving 9 bases between the germline ends. DNA of the CDR3: TGTGCCAGCTCACCACGCTCTAAACGAAACACCATATATTTT. Translated, it gives CASSPRSKRNTIYF.

The chain joins TRBV5-6 to TRBJ2-5; 9 bases fit TRBD1. The trim removed 3 bases at V and 3 bases at J, leaving 3 bases unmatched. Germline V gene lookup returns CDR1 SGHDT and CDR2 YYEEEE. The CDR3 totals 14 residues. The CDR3 DNA follows: TGTGCCAGCAGCTGGACAGGGGCGAAAGAGACCCAGTACTTC. Encoded protein: CASSWTGAKETQYF.

The V and J genes are TRBV27 and TRBJ2-4; tentative D call: TRBD1 (5 bases). The CDR3 spans 17 residues. CDR1 MNHEY and CDR2 SMNVEV come from the germline V gene (reference sequence). The germline V and J ends were trimmed by 2 bases and 3 bases, with 17 bases remaining between them. CDR3 coding DNA: TGTGCCAGCAGTTTAAGGGGTATTCAAGAAGGCAAAAACATTCAGTACTTC. Translated, it gives CASSLRGIQEGKNIQYF.

This chain's CDR3 is CASSLVEEAFF. In DNA form, the CDR3 reads TGTGCCAGCAGCTTAGTCGAGGAAGCTTTCTTT. This rearrangement joins TRBV7-2 to TRBJ1-1; D gene uncertain. Per the germline V gene, CDR1 is SGHTA and CDR2 is FQGNSA. With 1 base removed from V and 8 bases from J, the gap between germline ends came to 5 bases. This CDR3 is built from 11 residues.

This chain joins TRBV6-6 and TRBJ1-1; D gene unclear. The CDR3 sequence is 16 residues long. Trimming stripped 0 bases from V and 1 base from J, with 12 bases between. Germline values: CDR1 MNHNY, CDR2 SVGAGI (reference sequence). In nucleotides, the CDR3 is TGTGCCAGCAGTTACTCGGCCGAAGTTACGAACACTGAAGCTTTCTTT. Translated, it gives CASSYSAEVTNTEAFF.

The chain joins TRBV7-9 to TRBJ1-1; D not resolved. With 1 base removed from V and 0 bases from J, the gap between germline ends came to 15 bases. The germline CDR1 and CDR2 sequences are SEHNR and FQNEAQ (reference sequence). The length of the CDR3 is 17 residues. The CDR3 loop reads CASSLESPRRVNTEAFF. CDR3 in DNA: TGTGCCAGCAGCTTAGAGAGTCCGCGGCGAGTGAACACTGAAGCTTTCTTT.

The V gene is TRBV28, the J gene TRBJ2-7; 9 positions agree with TRBD1. CDR1 is MDHEN and CDR2 is SYDVKM in the germline V gene. This CDR3 contains 15 residues. The V and J ends lost 7 bases and 2 bases, in that order; junction bases with no gene match: 9. As DNA, the CDR3 is TGTGCCAGCACAGGACAGGGGCCAGCACCCTACGAGCAGTACTTC. It translates to CASTGQGPAPYEQYF.

The J gene is TRBJ1-1, the V gene TRBV29-1, with a weak D call TRBD1 (5 bases). Germline CDR1 is SQVTM and CDR2 is ANQGSEA. Between the trimmed V and J ends, which lost 4 bases and 3 bases, there was a span of 21 bases. The CDR3 runs 16 residues. The CDR3 nucleotides are TGCAGCGTTGGTTTATTGGACTACCAAGGGGACACTGAAGCTTTCTTT. Protein: CSVGLLDYQGDTEAFF. The whole variable domain, remainder taken from reference TRBV29-1 and TRBJ1-1, is SAVISQKPSRDICQRGTSLTIQCQVDSQVTMMFWYRQQPGQSLTLIATANQGSEATYESGFVIDKFPISRPNLTFSTLTVSNMSPEDSSIYLCSVGLLDYQGDTEAFFGQGTRLTVV.

The chain has TRBV27 and TRBJ2-3; 7 bases are shared with TRBD1. V shed 3 bases, J shed 0 bases, and the junction held 9 bases outside the gene matches. This CDR3 has 17 residues. Germline V gives CDR1 MNHEY, CDR2 SMNVEV (reference sequence). CDR3 region: CASSFRDSLLSTDTQYF. CDR3 nucleotides: TGTGCCAGCAGTTTTAGGGACAGCCTTCTTAGCACAGATACGCAGTATTTT.

This chain uses TRBV4-1 with TRBJ1-2, with a weak D call TRBD1 (6 bases). V gave up 8 bases and J gave up 3 bases, with 31 bases separating them. The CDR3 is 19 amino acids. CDR1 is MGHRA, CDR2 YSYEKL, per germline. CDR3 in amino acids: CASQAKTDRPLTSYYGYTF. As DNA, the CDR3 is TGCGCCAGCCAAGCCAAGACCGACAGGCCCCTTACATCTTACTATGGCTACACCTTC.

The V call is TRBV21-1, the J call TRBJ1-2; the table names TRBD1, a call not compared with the DNA. TRBV21-1 is reported as a pseudogene. CDR3 length equals 14 residues. The CDR3, as DNA: TGTGCCAGCAGCAACGGACAGGTGCCCCATGTGGGGACCTTC. The encoded protein is CASSNGQVPHVGTF.

This clone was seen more than once but under ten times. The rearrangement joins TRBV5-6 to TRBJ1-2, with 8 bases identical to TRBD1. V lost 2 bases and J lost 4; bases outside the gene matches: 7. CDR1 is SGHDT, CDR2 YYEEEE, per germline. This CDR3 region has 15 residues. The CDR3 loop reads CASSFQGARGYGYTF. The CDR3 nucleotides are TGTGCCAGCAGCTTTCAGGGGGCGCGCGGCTATGGCTACACCTTC.

J is TRBJ1-1 and V is TRBV5-1, with a possible D match to TRBD1 (5 bases). The CDR3 extends over 15 amino acids. Trimming left V 2 bases short and J 2 bases short, with 13 bases between. The germline CDR1 and CDR2 sequences are SGHRS and YFSETQ. Here the CDR3 reads CASSFITGVNTEAFF. The CDR3 nucleotides read TGCGCCAGCAGCTTTATTACAGGCGTAAACACTGAAGCTTTCTTT.

A few counts support this clone. V and J are TRBV5-1 and TRBJ2-3; 7 nucleotides match TRBD1. The ends lost 0 bases at V and 4 bases at J; junction bases unmatched: 14. The CDR3 consists of 18 residues. Germline assignment: CDR1 SGHRS and CDR2 YFSETQ. DNA for the CDR3: TGCGCCAGCAGCTTGGATCCGCGTTGGCAGGGGGTGGCAGATACGCAGTATTTT. Translating gives CASSLDPRWQGVADTQYF.